Listed below are T cell receptor beta chains from one sample, sequenced in a study of T-cell reconstitution after alpha-beta-depleted transplantation in children. MiXCR, applied by TCRdb to the PCR reads, yields one record per CDR3 protein. The data hold about 610,000 distinct CDR3 sequences, with over 9.5% observed a single time. Sequencing used PBMCs from the stem cell graft donor, obtained from the stem cell graft. These receptor sequences come from a human donor who donated a stem cell graft to a child with acute myeloid leukemia. Each CDR3 is given with its conserved first and last residue. A D gene is named only where the DNA matches it firmly. Size is omitted from some rows. Given values are once, few, many or a class for expanded clones.

v_call: TRBV20-1
j_call: TRBJ2-1
d_call: NA
clone_size: many
cdr3_aa: CSARWLYNEQFF
cdr3_nt: TGCAGTGCTAGGTGGCTATACAATGAGCAGTTCTTC

v_call: TRBV11-1
j_call: TRBJ2-3
d_call: NA
clone_size: NA
cdr3_aa: CASSNRGFGTRTDTQYF
cdr3_nt: TGTGCCAGCAGCAACCGAGGGTTCGGGACCCGCACAGATACGCAGTATTTT

v_call: TRBV7-3
j_call: TRBJ2-1
d_call: NA
clone_size: NA
cdr3_aa: CASSRGFGENEQFF
cdr3_nt: TGTGCCAGCAGCCGGGGGTTCGGGGAAAATGAGCAGTTCTTC

v_call: TRBV18
j_call: TRBJ2-1
d_call: TRBD2
clone_size: NA
cdr3_aa: CASSPGLAGDEQFF
cdr3_nt: TGTGCCAGCAGTCCAGGACTAGCGGGAGATGAGCAGTTCTTC

v_call: TRBV20-1
j_call: TRBJ2-7
d_call: NA
clone_size: NA
cdr3_aa: CRARAPGLSAKSIYEQYF
cdr3_nt: TGCAGGGCTAGAGCTCCGGGCTTGAGCGCGAAAAGTATTTACGAGCAGTACTTC

v_call: TRBV5-1
j_call: TRBJ1-1
d_call: NA
clone_size: many
cdr3_aa: CASSLDPLTEAFF
cdr3_nt: TGCGCCAGCAGCTTGGACCCCCTTACTGAAGCTTTCTTT

v_call: TRBV9
j_call: TRBJ1-2
d_call: NA
clone_size: NA
cdr3_aa: CASSVDQSYGYTF
cdr3_nt: TGTGCCAGCAGCGTAGATCAGAGCTATGGCTACACCTTC

v_call: TRBV27
j_call: TRBJ2-2
d_call: TRBD2
clone_size: many
cdr3_aa: CASSGTTNTGELFF
cdr3_nt: TGTGCCAGCAGTGGGACTACGAACACCGGGGAGCTGTTTTTT

v_call: TRBV15
j_call: TRBJ1-5
d_call: TRBD1
clone_size: NA
cdr3_aa: CATSRVDRDNQPQHF
cdr3_nt: TGTGCCACCAGCAGAGTAGACAGGGACAATCAGCCCCAGCATTTT

v_call: TRBV12-3/TRBV12-4
j_call: TRBJ2-4
d_call: NA
clone_size: many
cdr3_aa: CASSHMGSGANIQYF
cdr3_nt: TGTGCCAGCAGCCATATGGGGTCAGGCGCGAACATTCAGTACTTC

v_call: TRBV20-1
j_call: TRBJ2-1
d_call: TRBD2
clone_size: many
cdr3_aa: CSARGLAVAYNEQFF
cdr3_nt: TGCAGTGCTAGGGGACTAGCGGTCGCCTACAATGAGCAGTTCTTC

v_call: TRBV6-5
j_call: TRBJ1-1
d_call: NA
clone_size: many
cdr3_aa: CASSSAGPAGTEAFF
cdr3_nt: TGTGCCAGCAGTTCCGCGGGTCCTGCGGGAACTGAAGCTTTCTTT

v_call: TRBV3-1
j_call: TRBJ1-1
d_call: NA
clone_size: few
cdr3_aa: CASSSQWPWNTEAFF
cdr3_nt: TGTGCCAGCAGCTCCCAGTGGCCCTGGAACACTGAAGCTTTCTTT

v_call: TRBV18
j_call: TRBJ2-3
d_call: NA
clone_size: NA
cdr3_aa: CASSPTAGTNTQYF
cdr3_nt: TGTGCCAGCTCACCGACAGCGGGTACAAATACGCAGTATTTT

v_call: TRBV3-1
j_call: TRBJ2-3
d_call: NA
clone_size: many
cdr3_aa: CASSPTTGAPDTQYF
cdr3_nt: TGTGCCAGCAGCCCGACGACGGGAGCCCCAGATACGCAGTATTTT

v_call: TRBV11-1
j_call: TRBJ1-2
d_call: NA
clone_size: few
cdr3_aa: CASSHIGAGYGYTF
cdr3_nt: TGTGCCAGCAGCCACATCGGGGCGGGGTATGGCTACACCTTC

v_call: TRBV5-1
j_call: TRBJ2-7
d_call: TRBD1
clone_size: few
cdr3_aa: CASSLDRGSLEQYF
cdr3_nt: TGCGCCAGCAGCTTGGACAGGGGTTCTCTCGAGCAGTACTTC

v_call: TRBV6-5
j_call: TRBJ2-3
d_call: NA
clone_size: many
cdr3_aa: CASSYSSGITDTQYF
cdr3_nt: TGTGCCAGCAGTTACTCTAGCGGTATCACAGATACGCAGTATTTT

v_call: TRBV30
j_call: TRBJ1-5
d_call: NA
clone_size: few
cdr3_aa: CAWSRGPQPQHF
cdr3_nt: TGTGCCTGGAGCCGGGGGCCTCAGCCCCAGCATTTT

v_call: TRBV15
j_call: TRBJ1-5
d_call: TRBD1
clone_size: few
cdr3_aa: CATSSDRVGSQPQHF
cdr3_nt: TGTGCCACCAGCAGCGACAGGGTTGGTAGTCAGCCCCAGCATTTT

v_call: TRBV15
j_call: TRBJ2-2
d_call: NA
clone_size: NA
cdr3_aa: CATSREGRRTGELFF
cdr3_nt: TGTGCCACCAGCAGAGAGGGGCGACGGACCGGGGAGCTGTTTTTT

v_call: TRBV30
j_call: TRBJ2-3
d_call: NA
clone_size: NA
cdr3_aa: CAWSDRITDTQYF
cdr3_nt: TGTGCCTGGAGCGACCGCATCACAGATACGCAGTATTTT

v_call: TRBV4-3
j_call: TRBJ2-3
d_call: TRBD2
clone_size: many
cdr3_aa: CASSQDGLAGGDTQYF
cdr3_nt: TGCGCCAGCAGCCAAGATGGACTAGCGGGAGGAGATACGCAGTATTTT

v_call: TRBV20-1
j_call: TRBJ2-2
d_call: TRBD2
clone_size: many
cdr3_aa: CSALTGTSGTGELFF
cdr3_nt: TGCAGTGCGTTAACCGGGACTAGCGGCACCGGGGAGCTGTTTTTT

v_call: TRBV20-1
j_call: TRBJ2-3
d_call: NA
clone_size: few
cdr3_aa: CSASGLAGLTDTQYF
cdr3_nt: TGCAGTGCTAGCGGGCTAGCAGGACTCACAGATACGCAGTATTTT

v_call: TRBV5-1
j_call: TRBJ2-7
d_call: NA
clone_size: few
cdr3_aa: CASSLKIPGPSTYEQYF
cdr3_nt: TGCGCCAGCAGCTTAAAAATACCGGGACCTTCGACCTACGAGCAGTACTTC

v_call: TRBV12-3/TRBV12-4
j_call: TRBJ1-3
d_call: NA
clone_size: few
cdr3_aa: CASSLWGTGNTIYF
cdr3_nt: TGTGCCAGCAGTTTATGGGGTACTGGAAACACCATATATTTT

v_call: TRBV5-1
j_call: TRBJ2-6
d_call: NA
clone_size: NA
cdr3_aa: CASSVSSGSSGANVLTF
cdr3_nt: TGCGCCAGCAGCGTCTCGTCCGGATCCTCTGGGGCCAACGTCCTGACTTTC

v_call: TRBV20-1
j_call: TRBJ2-1
d_call: TRBD2
clone_size: NA
cdr3_aa: CSARSLAVNQQFF
cdr3_nt: TGCAGTGCTAGATCACTAGCGGTCAATCAGCAGTTCTTC

v_call: TRBV28
j_call: TRBJ2-7
d_call: NA
clone_size: many
cdr3_aa: CASSQTLARVEQYF
cdr3_nt: TGTGCCAGCAGTCAGACGCTCGCCCGCGTCGAGCAGTACTTC

v_call: TRBV12-3/TRBV12-4
j_call: TRBJ2-7
d_call: NA
clone_size: few
cdr3_aa: CATSAREGEQYF
cdr3_nt: TGTGCCACGTCGGCCAGGGAAGGCGAGCAGTACTTC

v_call: TRBV29-1
j_call: TRBJ2-2
d_call: TRBD1
clone_size: many
cdr3_aa: CSAPGQGITGELFF
cdr3_nt: TGCAGCGCCCCCGGACAGGGGATCACCGGGGAGCTGTTTTTT

v_call: TRBV20-1
j_call: TRBJ2-3
d_call: NA
clone_size: many
cdr3_aa: CSARDPGQGSDTQYF
cdr3_nt: TGCAGTGCTAGAGATCCTGGGCAGGGATCGGATACGCAGTATTTT

v_call: TRBV5-1
j_call: TRBJ2-7
d_call: TRBD1
clone_size: few
cdr3_aa: CASSSGTGVLNEQYF
cdr3_nt: TGCGCCAGCAGCTCCGGGACAGGGGTTCTGAACGAGCAGTACTTC

v_call: TRBV10-2
j_call: TRBJ1-3
d_call: NA
clone_size: many
cdr3_aa: CASSPTLSGNTIYF
cdr3_nt: TGCGCCAGCTCCCCTACTCTCTCTGGAAACACCATATATTTT

v_call: TRBV6-2/TRBV6-3
j_call: TRBJ2-1
d_call: NA
clone_size: few
cdr3_aa: CASSVWGNEQFF
cdr3_nt: TGTGCCAGCAGTGTATGGGGCAATGAGCAGTTCTTC

v_call: TRBV4-2
j_call: TRBJ2-3
d_call: TRBD2
clone_size: NA
cdr3_aa: CASSQGLAGTITDTQYF
cdr3_nt: TGTGCCAGCAGCCAGGGACTAGCGGGTACGATCACAGATACGCAGTATTTT

v_call: TRBV2
j_call: TRBJ1-4
d_call: NA
clone_size: few
cdr3_aa: CASRDRPGSGEKLFF
cdr3_nt: TGTGCCAGCAGAGACAGGCCCGGGAGCGGTGAAAAACTGTTTTTT

v_call: TRBV25-1
j_call: TRBJ1-2
d_call: TRBD1
clone_size: NA
cdr3_aa: CASSPADRGITYGYTF
cdr3_nt: TGTGCCAGCAGTCCTGCTGACAGGGGAATCACCTATGGCTACACCTTC

v_call: TRBV5-1
j_call: TRBJ2-2
d_call: NA
clone_size: NA
cdr3_aa: CASSPGLSWELFF
cdr3_nt: TGCGCCAGCAGCCCGGGACTTTCCTGGGAGCTGTTTTTT

v_call: TRBV7-3
j_call: TRBJ2-2
d_call: TRBD1
clone_size: many
cdr3_aa: CASSLRASGQGRDGELFF
cdr3_nt: TGTGCCAGCAGCTTACGAGCGTCGGGACAGGGGCGAGACGGGGAGCTGTTTTTT

v_call: TRBV12-3/TRBV12-4
j_call: TRBJ2-5
d_call: NA
clone_size: few
cdr3_aa: CASSDRGETQYF
cdr3_nt: TGTGCCAGCAGTGATAGGGGTGAGACCCAGTACTTC

v_call: TRBV12-3/TRBV12-4
j_call: TRBJ2-7
d_call: TRBD2
clone_size: many
cdr3_aa: CASTRGTSSQYEQYF
cdr3_nt: TGTGCCAGCACCCGGGGGACTAGCAGTCAATACGAGCAGTACTTC

v_call: TRBV7-6
j_call: TRBJ1-1
d_call: NA
clone_size: NA
cdr3_aa: CASSFGGAETEAFF
cdr3_nt: TGTGCCAGCAGCTTCGGTGGGGCTGAGACTGAAGCTTTCTTT

v_call: TRBV11-2
j_call: TRBJ2-3
d_call: NA
clone_size: NA
cdr3_aa: CASGYGVEDTQYF
cdr3_nt: TGTGCCAGCGGCTACGGGGTAGAAGATACGCAGTATTTT

v_call: TRBV4-3
j_call: TRBJ2-3
d_call: NA
clone_size: many
cdr3_aa: CASSQTPTDTQYF
cdr3_nt: TGCGCCAGCAGCCAAACCCCCACAGATACGCAGTATTTT

v_call: TRBV6-2/TRBV6-3
j_call: TRBJ2-1
d_call: TRBD2
clone_size: few
cdr3_aa: CASSYYRGGSLRNEQFF
cdr3_nt: TGTGCCAGCAGTTACTATCGGGGCGGGAGCTTGAGGAATGAGCAGTTCTTC

v_call: TRBV21-1
j_call: TRBJ2-5
d_call: NA
clone_size: many
cdr3_aa: CASLRVLRYSQETQYF
cdr3_nt: TGTGCCAGTCTACGGGTCTTACGGTACTCTCAAGAGACCCAGTACTTC

v_call: TRBV20-1
j_call: TRBJ2-4
d_call: TRBD1
clone_size: NA
cdr3_aa: CSARGSVGVDKNIQYF
cdr3_nt: TGCAGTGCCAGGGGGTCGGTGGGAGTGGACAAAAACATTCAGTACTTC

v_call: TRBV29-1
j_call: TRBJ2-4
d_call: NA
clone_size: few
cdr3_aa: CSVEDLRGGRENIQYF
cdr3_nt: TGCAGCGTTGAAGATCTTAGGGGGGGACGCGAAAACATTCAGTACTTC

v_call: TRBV4-3
j_call: TRBJ2-6
d_call: NA
clone_size: NA
cdr3_aa: CASSQDWGTGANVLTF
cdr3_nt: TGCGCCAGCAGCCAAGATTGGGGGACTGGGGCCAACGTCCTGACTTTC

v_call: TRBV6-4
j_call: TRBJ2-1
d_call: NA
clone_size: many
cdr3_aa: CASSVVLSSYNEQFF
cdr3_nt: TGTGCCAGCAGTGTCGTCTTAAGCTCCTACAATGAGCAGTTCTTC

v_call: TRBV6-5
j_call: TRBJ1-2
d_call: NA
clone_size: few
cdr3_aa: CASSYSTGPYGYTF
cdr3_nt: TGTGCCAGCAGTTACTCGACAGGTCCCTATGGCTACACCTTC

v_call: TRBV10-3
j_call: TRBJ1-2
d_call: TRBD1
clone_size: few
cdr3_aa: CAISGDRSTIVGYTF
cdr3_nt: TGTGCCATCAGTGGGGACAGGTCCACGATAGTGGGCTACACCTTC

v_call: TRBV9
j_call: TRBJ1-2
d_call: TRBD1
clone_size: NA
cdr3_aa: CASSASTGGNGYTF
cdr3_nt: TGTGCCAGCAGCGCGTCGACAGGGGGGAATGGCTACACCTTC

v_call: TRBV24-1
j_call: TRBJ2-1
d_call: NA
clone_size: NA
cdr3_aa: CATSAPGLPGGNEQFF
cdr3_nt: TGTGCCACCAGTGCCCCCGGGCTTCCCGGGGGCAATGAGCAGTTCTTC

v_call: TRBV19
j_call: TRBJ1-2
d_call: TRBD1
clone_size: NA
cdr3_aa: CATNRKTGSDRGYGYTF
cdr3_nt: TGTGCCACCAATAGGAAGACAGGGAGCGACAGAGGCTATGGCTACACCTTC

v_call: TRBV29-1
j_call: TRBJ2-7
d_call: TRBD2
clone_size: NA
cdr3_aa: CSVASGRAGEQYF
cdr3_nt: TGCAGCGTTGCCTCCGGGAGGGCCGGCGAGCAGTACTTC

v_call: TRBV7-3
j_call: TRBJ2-3
d_call: NA
clone_size: NA
cdr3_aa: CASSPTSRVDTQYF
cdr3_nt: TGTGCCAGCAGCCCAACCTCCAGAGTAGATACGCAGTATTTT

v_call: TRBV20-1
j_call: TRBJ2-2
d_call: NA
clone_size: few
cdr3_aa: CRTDGGIANTGELFF
cdr3_nt: TGCAGAACCGACGGAGGGATTGCGAACACCGGGGAGCTGTTTTTT